The source of this T cell receptor (beta chain) is a study of spatial heterogeneity in lung cancer. As for the study in general: Alpha-chain sequences were consistently detected in smaller numbers than beta-chain sequences.

In this sample, this clonotype turned up many times. Time point described: sample taken at primary tumor resection. Whole RNA, which was extracted from tumor, nontumor lung tissue or frozen PBMC, was sequenced without any cell sorting. The roughly 68 donors had untreated early-stage non-small cell lung cancer. Trimming stripped 3 bases from V and 1 base from J, with 6 bases between. The CDR3 consists of 13 residues. TCRdb re-derived calls from the 5' RACE reads in MiXCR, one entry per CDR3 protein. Of about 95,000 distinct CDR3 sequences listed, over 8.5% were seen once; the top ten hold 6.9%. Sequenced material: PBMCs, taken at surgery. The V call is TRBV12-3 or TRBV12-4, the J call TRBJ1-1, with D hard to call. The receptor comes from a male donor with early-stage non-small cell lung cancer. CDR3 DNA: TGTGCCAGCAGTTTCCGACAGAACACTGAAGCTTTCTTT. It encodes CASSFRQNTEAFF.